The 2 T cell receptor beta chains in this list originate from one sample, sequenced in a study of identical twins. TCRdb redid the calling of the 5' RACE reads with MiXCR, one entry per CDR3 protein. The data hold 450,000 to 650,000 distinct CDR3 sequences, with approximately 10% observed a single time. These sequences were also reported in another study, on yellow fever vaccine responses in identical twins.

Specimen: PBMCs. Receptors originate from a woman aged 18 to 35 in good health.

This clonotype was found a few times. The chain has TRBV15 and TRBJ2-1, with TRBD2 as a possible D gene (6 bases). Germline V gives CDR1 LNHNV, CDR2 YYDKDF (reference sequence). The CDR3 length is 15 residues. The germline V and J ends were trimmed by 6 bases and 9 bases, with 21 bases remaining between them. CDR3 loop: CATSLGGTDWGEQFF. The CDR3 DNA reads as TGTGCCACCAGTTTGGGGGGAACCGACTGGGGTGAGCAGTTCTTC.

This clonotype was seen ten or more times. This chain connects TRBV6-5 to TRBJ1-2; 8 nucleotides align to TRBD1. The CDR3 contains 15 residues. Trimming removed 6 bases from V and 2 bases from J; junction bases left unmatched: 8. The germline V gene has CDR1 MNHEY and CDR2 SVGAGI. CDR3 region: CASRDSGGPNYGYTF. DNA for the CDR3: TGTGCCAGCAGGGACTCAGGGGGCCCCAACTATGGCTACACCTTC.